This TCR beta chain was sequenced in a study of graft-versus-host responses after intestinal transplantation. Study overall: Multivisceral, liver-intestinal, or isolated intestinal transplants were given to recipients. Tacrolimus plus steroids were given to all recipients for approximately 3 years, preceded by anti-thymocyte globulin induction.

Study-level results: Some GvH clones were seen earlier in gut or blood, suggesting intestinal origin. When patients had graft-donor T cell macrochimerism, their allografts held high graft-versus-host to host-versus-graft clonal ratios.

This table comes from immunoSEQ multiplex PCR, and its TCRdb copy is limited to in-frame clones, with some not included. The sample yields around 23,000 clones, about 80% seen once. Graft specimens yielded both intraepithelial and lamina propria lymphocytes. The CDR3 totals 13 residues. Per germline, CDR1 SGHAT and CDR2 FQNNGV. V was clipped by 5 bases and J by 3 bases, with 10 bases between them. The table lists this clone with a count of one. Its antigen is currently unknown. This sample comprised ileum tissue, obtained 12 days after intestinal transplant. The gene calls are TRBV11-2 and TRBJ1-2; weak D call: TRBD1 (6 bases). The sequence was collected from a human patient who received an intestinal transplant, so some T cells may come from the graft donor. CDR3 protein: CASSHRVYYGYTF. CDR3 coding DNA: TGTGCCAGCAGCCACAGGGTGTACTATGGCTACACCTTC. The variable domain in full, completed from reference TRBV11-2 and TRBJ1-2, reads EAGVAQSPRYKIIEKRQSVAFWCNPISGHATLYWYQQILGQGPKLLIQFQNNGVVDDSQLPKDRFSAERLKGVDSTLKIQPAKLEDSAVYLCASSHRVYYGYTFGSGTRLTVV.